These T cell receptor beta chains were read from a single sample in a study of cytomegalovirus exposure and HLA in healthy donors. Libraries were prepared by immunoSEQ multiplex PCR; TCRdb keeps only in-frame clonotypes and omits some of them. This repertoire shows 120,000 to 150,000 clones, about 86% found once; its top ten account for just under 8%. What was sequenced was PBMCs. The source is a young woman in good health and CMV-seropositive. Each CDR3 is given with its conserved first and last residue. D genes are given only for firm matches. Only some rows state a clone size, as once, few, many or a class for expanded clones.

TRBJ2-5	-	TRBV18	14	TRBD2	CASSPIAGEETQYF	TGTGCCAGCTCACCAATTGCGGGGGAAGAGACCCAGTACTTC
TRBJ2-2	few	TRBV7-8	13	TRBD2	CASWGGSTGELFF	TGTGCCAGCTGGGGCGGGAGCACCGGGGAGCTGTTTTTT
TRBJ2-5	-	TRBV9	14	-	CASSVGGGEETQYF	TGTGCCAGCAGCGTAGGAGGGGGAGAAGAGACCCAGTACTTC
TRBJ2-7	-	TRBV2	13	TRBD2	CAGGPSGAYEQYF	TGTGCCGGCGGGCCTAGCGGGGCCTACGAGCAGTACTTC
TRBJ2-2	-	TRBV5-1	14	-	CASSLGTPPGELFF	TGCGCCAGCAGCTTGGGAACACCCCCCGGGGAGCTGTTTTTT
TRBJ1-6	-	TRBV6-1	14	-	CASSASSYNSPLHF	TGTGCCAGCAGTGCCAGCTCCTATAATTCACCCCTCCACTTT
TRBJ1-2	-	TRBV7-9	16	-	CASSLEGVGANYGYTF	TGTGCCAGCAGCCTAGAGGGGGTGGGCGCTAACTATGGCTACACCTTC
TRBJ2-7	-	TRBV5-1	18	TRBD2	CASSYLAGGNSGPYEQYF	TGCGCCAGCAGCTATCTAGCGGGAGGGAATTCCGGACCCTACGAGCAGTACTTC
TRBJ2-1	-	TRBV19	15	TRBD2	CASTERGSDYNEQFF	TGTGCCAGTACTGAGCGGGGGTCGGACTACAATGAGCAGTTCTTC
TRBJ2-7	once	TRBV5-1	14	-	CASALLEASYEQYF	TGCGCCAGCGCTCTCCTGGAGGCCTCCTACGAGCAGTACTTC
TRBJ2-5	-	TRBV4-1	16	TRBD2	CASSQVSGGVQETQYF	TGCGCCAGCAGCCAAGTGAGCGGGGGGGTCCAAGAGACCCAGTACTTC